The entry that follows covers one TCR beta chain sequence. This entry is derived from a study of blood T cell repertoires in COVID-19. Across the study: Acute-phase and convalescent COVID-19 samples originated in the United States, Italy and Spain.

The method was immunoSEQ multiplex PCR; TCRdb's version includes in-frame clones alone and lacks a portion of them. The sample shows around 290,000 clones, approximately 86% of them seen only once. CDR3 length: 14 amino acids. Germline V gene data show CDR1 as SNHLY and CDR2 as FYNNEI. Trimming took off 8 bases at V and 4 bases at J, with 17 bases between the two ends. Sequencing used PBMCs or T cells enriched from blood (not recorded which). The chain combines TRBV2 with TRBJ1-1, with TRBD1 as a possible D gene (5 bases). The receptor was derived from a woman in her 30s who had recovered from COVID-19. For the CDR3, the DNA is TGTGCCAGCGGGTGGGAAGGCGGGGCCACTGAAGCTTTCTTT. Residues: CASGWEGGATEAFF.